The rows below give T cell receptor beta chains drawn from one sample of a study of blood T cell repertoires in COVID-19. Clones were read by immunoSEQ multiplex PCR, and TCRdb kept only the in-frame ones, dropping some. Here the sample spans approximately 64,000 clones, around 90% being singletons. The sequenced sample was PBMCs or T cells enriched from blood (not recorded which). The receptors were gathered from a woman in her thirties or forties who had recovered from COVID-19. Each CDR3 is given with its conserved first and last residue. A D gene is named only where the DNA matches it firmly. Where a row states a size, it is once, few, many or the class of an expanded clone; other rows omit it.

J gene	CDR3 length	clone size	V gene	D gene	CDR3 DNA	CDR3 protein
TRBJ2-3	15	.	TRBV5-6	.	TGTGCCAGCACCCTAAGGACTGGGGGGACAGATACGCAGTATTTT	CASTLRTGGTDTQYF
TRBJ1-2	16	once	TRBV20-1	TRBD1	TGCAGTGCTAGTAGGGACAGGGTGGTCCCATTTTATGGCTACACCTTC	CSASRDRVVPFYGYTF
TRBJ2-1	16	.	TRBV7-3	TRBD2	TGTGCCAGCAGCTTATTAAGCGGGGGGTCATACAATGAGCAGTTCTTC	CASSLLSGGSYNEQFF
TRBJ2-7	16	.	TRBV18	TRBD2	TGTGCCAGCTCACCAGAACTAGCGGGGGGGCGTCACGAGCAGTACTTC	CASSPELAGGRHEQYF
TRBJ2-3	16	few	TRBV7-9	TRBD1	TGTGCCAGCAGTCGGACAGGGGGCCGGAGCACAGATACGCAGTATTTT	CASSRTGGRSTDTQYF
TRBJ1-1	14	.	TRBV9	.	TGTGCCAGCAGCGTAGTACAGGGCCTCACTGAAGCTTTCTTT	CASSVVQGLTEAFF
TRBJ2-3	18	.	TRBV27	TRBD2	TGTGCCAGCAGCCGCGGACTAGCGGGGGGAATTATCACAGATACGCAGTATTTT	CASSRGLAGGIITDTQYF
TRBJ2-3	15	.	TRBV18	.	TGTGCCAGCTCAGAGGTAGGCCCGTTCACAGATACGCAGTATTTT	CASSEVGPFTDTQYF
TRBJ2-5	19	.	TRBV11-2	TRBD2	TGTGCCAGCAGCTCCCTTTTCTTTCCCCGAGCGGGGGGTAAAGAGACCCAGTACTTC	CASSSLFFPRAGGKETQYF
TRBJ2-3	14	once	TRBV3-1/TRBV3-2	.	TGTGCCAGCAGCCCCACCCAGGTGCCAGATACGCAGTATTTT	CASSPTQVPDTQYF
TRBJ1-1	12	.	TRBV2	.	TGTGCCAGCAGTGATACAGGGACCGAAGCTTTCTTT	CASSDTGTEAFF
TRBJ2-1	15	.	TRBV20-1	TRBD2	TGCAGTGCTAGTCCGCCTAGCGGGGGCGGGGGTGAGCAGTTCTTC	CSASPPSGGGGEQFF
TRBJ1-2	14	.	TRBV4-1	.	TGCGCCAGCAGCCAAGGACCAGGCCCCTATGGCTACACCTTC	CASSQGPGPYGYTF
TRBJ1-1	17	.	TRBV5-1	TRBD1	TGCGCCAGCAGCTTGTTTGGGACAGTCGACATGAACACTGAAGCTTTCTTT	CASSLFGTVDMNTEAFF
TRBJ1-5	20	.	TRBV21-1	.	TGTGCCAGCAGGACAGGGGGCGAGTTTAAGTTTTCTTATAGCAATCAGCCCCAGCATTTT	CASRTGGEFKFSYSNQPQHF
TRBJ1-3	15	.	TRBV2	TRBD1	TGTGCCAGCAGTCCGGGACAGGGGATGGGAAACACCATATATTTT	CASSPGQGMGNTIYF
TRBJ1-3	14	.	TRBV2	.	TGTGCCAGCAGTGACAGGTTCTCTGGAAACACCATATATTTT	CASSDRFSGNTIYF
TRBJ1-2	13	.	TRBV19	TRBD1	TGTGCCAGCCGGACAGGGTTGAACTATGGCTACACCTTC	CASRTGLNYGYTF
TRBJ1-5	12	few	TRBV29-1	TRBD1	TGCAGCACCCGACAGGGGAATCAGCCCCAGCATTTT	CSTRQGNQPQHF
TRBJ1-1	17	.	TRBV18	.	TGTGCCAGCTCACGAACTATCCAGACGGACTTGAACACTGAAGCTTTCTTT	CASSRTIQTDLNTEAFF
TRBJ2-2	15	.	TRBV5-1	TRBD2	TGCGCCAGCAGCTTGCAGACTAGCTACACCGGGGAGCTGTTTTTT	CASSLQTSYTGELFF
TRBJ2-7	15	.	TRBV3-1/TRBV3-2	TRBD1	TGTGCCAGCAGCCAAGATAGCCAGGGGGCTCGCGAGCAGTACTTC	CASSQDSQGAREQYF
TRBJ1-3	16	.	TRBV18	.	TGTGCCAGCTCACCGTTGGGAGACCCCTCTGGAAACACCATATATTTT	CASSPLGDPSGNTIYF
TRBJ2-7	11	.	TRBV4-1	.	TGCGCCAGCAGCCAGCAGGGCGAGCAGTACTTC	CASSQQGEQYF
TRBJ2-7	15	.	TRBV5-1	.	TGCGCCAGCAGCTTGAATGCAGTAAGCTCCTACGAGCAGTACTTC	CASSLNAVSSYEQYF
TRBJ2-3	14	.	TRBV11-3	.	TGTGCCAGCAGCTCCAGGACTGGCTCAGATACGCAGTATTTT	CASSSRTGSDTQYF
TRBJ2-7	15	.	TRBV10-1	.	TGCGCCAGCAGTCCCTCGGCGTCGGCGAGCGACGAGCAGTACTTC	CASSPSASASDEQYF
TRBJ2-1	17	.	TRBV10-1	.	TGCGCCAGCAGTGAGTGGGGCGGGGCCCACCTCTACAATGAGCAGTTCTTC	CASSEWGGAHLYNEQFF
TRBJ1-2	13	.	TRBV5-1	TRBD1	TGCGCCAGCAGCTTGGAGGACCGACAGGGTAGTACCTTC	CASSLEDRQGSTF
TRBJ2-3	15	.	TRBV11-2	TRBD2	TGTGCCAGCAGCCCTAGCGGGGGAAATACAGATACGCAGTATTTT	CASSPSGGNTDTQYF
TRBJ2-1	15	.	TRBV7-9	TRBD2	TGTGCCAGCAGCCCAAGGACTAGCGGGGGCGATGAGCAGTTCTTC	CASSPRTSGGDEQFF
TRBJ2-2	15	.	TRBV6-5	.	TGTGCCAGCAGTTACCAGGGGGGTATCGCCGGGGAGCTGTTTTTT	CASSYQGGIAGELFF
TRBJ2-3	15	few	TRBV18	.	TGTGCCAGCTCACCACCGGTGGGGGCCCTGGGTACGCAGTATTTT	CASSPPVGALGTQYF
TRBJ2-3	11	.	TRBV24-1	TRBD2	TGTGCCACCGCGGGACTAGAAGCTATTGAATTT	CATAGLEAIEF
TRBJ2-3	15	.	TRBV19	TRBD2	TGTGCCAGTACGACTAGCGGGGGGGCGGCAGATACGCAGTATTTT	CASTTSGGAADTQYF
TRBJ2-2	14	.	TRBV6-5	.	TGTGCCAGCATTTTAGAGCCGAACACCGGGGAGCTGTTTTTT	CASILEPNTGELFF
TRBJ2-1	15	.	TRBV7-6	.	TGTGCCAGCAGCTTAGGTCGGAGAACCTACAATGAGCAGTTCTTC	CASSLGRRTYNEQFF
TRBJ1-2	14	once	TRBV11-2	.	TGTGCCAGCAGCTCCCTACAGGGTGCGCGTGGCTACACCTTC	CASSSLQGARGYTF
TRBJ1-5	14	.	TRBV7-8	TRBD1	TGTGCCAGCAGCCCGGACAGGGGAAATCAGCCCCAGCATTTT	CASSPDRGNQPQHF
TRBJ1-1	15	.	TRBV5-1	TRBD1	TGCGCCAGCAGCTTAGGCAGGGGGGATCGCACTGAAGCTTTCTTT	CASSLGRGDRTEAFF
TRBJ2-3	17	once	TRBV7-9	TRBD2	TGTGCCAGCAGCTTAGAGGCTAGCGGGGGGCGCCCAGATACGCAGTATTTT	CASSLEASGGRPDTQYF